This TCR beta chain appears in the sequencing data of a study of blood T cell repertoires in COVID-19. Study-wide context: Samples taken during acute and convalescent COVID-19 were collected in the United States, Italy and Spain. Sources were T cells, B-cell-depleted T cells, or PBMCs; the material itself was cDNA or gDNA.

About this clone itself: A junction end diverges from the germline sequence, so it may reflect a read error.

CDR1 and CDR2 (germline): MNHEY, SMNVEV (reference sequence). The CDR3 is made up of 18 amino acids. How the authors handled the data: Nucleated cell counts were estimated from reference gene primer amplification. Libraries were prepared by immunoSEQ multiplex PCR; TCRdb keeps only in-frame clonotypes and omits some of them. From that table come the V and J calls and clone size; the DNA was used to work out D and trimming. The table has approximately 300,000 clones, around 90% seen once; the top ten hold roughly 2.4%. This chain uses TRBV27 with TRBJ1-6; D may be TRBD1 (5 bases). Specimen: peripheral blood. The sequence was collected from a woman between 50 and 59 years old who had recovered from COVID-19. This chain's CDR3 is CATSPTAWGRSYNSPLHF. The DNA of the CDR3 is TGTGCCACCAGTCCCACCGCCTGGGGGAGGAGCTATAATTCACCCCTCCACTTT.